The entry below describes one T cell receptor beta chain. The antigen remains undetermined. The sample is drawn from a study of cytomegalovirus exposure and HLA in healthy donors. The PCR ran on 60 Vbeta and 13 Jbeta primers. As processed by the authors: Per a later analysis, the number of unique TCR beta chains was some 80 million, of which roughly 9.9 million were shared. This table comes from immunoSEQ multiplex PCR, and its TCRdb copy is limited to in-frame clones, with some not included. The V and J calls and clone size come from that table; D and trimming were worked out from the DNA. The repertoire has 200,000 to 250,000 clones, roughly 75% of them found once; the top ten carry 1.8%. Germline loops: CDR1 MNHEY, CDR2 SMNVEV (reference sequence). The CDR3 has 11 residues. V lost 3 bases and J 12 bases, leaving 9 bases between the germline ends. Overall study findings and caveats: Prior analysis indicated that the majority of TCR beta V segments exhibited productivity approximately 87% or approximately 30% of the time.

This receptor was identified in a woman aged 25-40 years in good health and CMV-seronegative. The chain is built from TRBV27 and TRBJ1-5; no clear D gene. Sequenced input: PBMCs. This CDR3 reads CASSFSPSQHF. CDR3 in DNA: TGTGCCAGCAGTTTCTCACCTAGCCAGCATTTT.